This is a list of T cell receptor beta chains from one sample in a study of T cell repertoires in cytomegalovirus infection. TCRdb reprocessed the reads with MiXCR, giving one entry per CDR3 protein. The data hold some 800,000 distinct CDR3 sequences, with around 29% observed a single time. These receptors have no identified antigens. The starting material was cultured CD8+ T cells from PBMCs, obtained from culture after CMV antigen stimulation. These receptors all come from a human donor in good health (CMV status not recorded). Some clones in this sample may be carry-over from other donors' samples. The CDR3 runs from the conserved cysteine through the conserved F or W. The order of the fields is D gene, J gene, clone size, V gene, CDR3 protein, CDR3 DNA. A D gene is named only where the DNA matches it firmly. Expanded clones are given a class, and other clones once, few, many or no size at all.

>.|TRBJ1-6|few|TRBV19
CASRATGVGDSPLHF
TGTGCCAGTAGGGCCACTGGGGTAGGTGATTCACCCCTCCACTTT
>.|TRBJ1-2|many|TRBV12-3/TRBV12-4
CASRPGRGSDYGYTF
TGTGCCAGCAGGCCAGGGAGGGGGAGCGACTATGGCTACACCTTC
>TRBD1|TRBJ2-2|.|TRBV5-1
CASSMGYLGQDTGELFF
TGCGCCAGCAGCATGGGATATCTGGGACAGGACACCGGGGAGCTGTTTTTT
>TRBD1|TRBJ1-6|.|TRBV27
CASSFFGTGGSPLHF
TGTGCCAGCAGTTTTTTTGGGACAGGGGGTTCACCCCTCCACTTT
>TRBD1|TRBJ2-3|few|TRBV20-1
CSASERGQPLTDTQYF
TGCAGTGCTAGCGAGAGGGGACAGCCTCTCACAGATACGCAGTATTTT
>TRBD1|TRBJ2-3|.|TRBV12-3/TRBV12-4
CASSLPGTGTPDTQYF
TGTGCCAGCAGTTTGCCCGGGACAGGGACCCCAGATACGCAGTATTTT
>.|TRBJ2-2|.|TRBV24-1
CATSDLIGVNTGELFF
TGTGCCACCAGTGATTTGATAGGAGTAAACACCGGGGAGCTGTTTTTT
>TRBD1|TRBJ2-3|few|TRBV9
CASSAGQSTTDTQYF
TGTGCCAGCAGCGCGGGACAGTCTACCACAGATACGCAGTATTTT
>.|TRBJ1-5|.|TRBV7-6
CASSPGVGGQPQHF
TGTGCCAGCAGCCCAGGAGTAGGGGGTCAGCCCCAGCATTTT
>.|TRBJ2-1|.|TRBV19
CASTADGSSYNEQFF
TGTGCCAGTACCGCGGACGGGAGCTCCTACAATGAGCAGTTCTTC
>.|TRBJ1-5|few|TRBV27
CASRGAGGSNQPQHF
TGTGCCAGCAGGGGGGCGGGGGGGAGCAATCAGCCCCAGCATTTT
>TRBD1|TRBJ1-1|.|TRBV6-5
CASSYSRPGQGPRLKAFF
TGTGCCAGCAGTTACTCGAGGCCGGGACAGGGGCCGAGGCTTAAAGCTTTCTTT
>.|TRBJ1-1|.|TRBV7-9
CASSFEEAPTEAFF
TGTGCCAGCAGCTTTGAAGAGGCCCCGACTGAAGCTTTCTTT
>.|TRBJ2-1|.|TRBV7-3
CASSSRDRLVEQFF
TGTGCCAGCAGCTCCCGGGACCGTCTTGTTGAGCAGTTCTTC
>TRBD2|TRBJ2-1|few|TRBV19
CASSSLSGGPYNEQFF
TGTGCCAGTAGTAGCCTTAGCGGGGGGCCTTACAATGAGCAGTTCTTC
>TRBD1|TRBJ1-1|many|TRBV7-9
CASSLGGGGQGQVEAFF
TGTGCCAGCAGCTTAGGAGGGGGCGGACAGGGCCAAGTTGAAGCTTTCTTT